These 26 T cell receptor beta chains came from one sample sequenced in a study of Ad26.COV2.S vaccination and SARS-CoV-2 variants. Profiling relied on immunoSEQ multiplex PCR, and the TCRdb table lists in-frame clones only, not all of them. The profile shows roughly 390,000 clones, about 85% of them singletons. The treatment denotes: roughly 18 received Ad26.COV2.S at low or high dose, single or two shots; roughly five received placebo; per-sample allocation not given. On day 63 after the first injection, vaccine and placebo recipients gave samples. The sample was peripheral blood, taken in a trial of Ad26.COV2.S vaccine versus placebo. These receptors all come from a person between 18 and 60 years old who received the Ad26.COV2.S COVID-19 vaccine or a placebo.

The V call is TRBV2, the J call TRBJ1-2; 8 bases are a match to TRBD1. With 1 base clipped from V and 7 bases from J, the junction kept 8 bases outside the gene matches. The CDR3 loop spans 15 amino acids. The germline CDR1 and CDR2 sequences are SNHLY and FYNNEI. The CDR3 DNA follows: TGTGCCAGCAGTGAAGTTGGACAGGGCCAACGTGGCTACACCTTC. Translation gives CASSEVGQGQRGYTF.

The chain carries TRBV11-2 and TRBJ2-7; TRBD2 agrees at 10 bases. Per the germline V gene, CDR1 is SGHAT and CDR2 is FQNNGV. This CDR3 comprises 15 residues. V trimming: 0 bases; J trimming: 3 bases; junction bases outside the gene matches: 2. CDR3 nucleotide sequence: TGTGCCAGCAGCTTAGAAATAGCGGGGGGCTACGAGCAGTACTTC. As protein: CASSLEIAGGYEQYF.

The rearrangement links TRBV24-1 to TRBJ2-3; D is possibly TRBD2 (6 bases). The CDR3 is 13 amino acids. Germline CDR1 and CDR2: KGHDR and SFDVKD. Trimming left V 10 bases short and J 2 bases short, with 12 bases between. CDR3 loop: CATRDWLTDTQYF. The CDR3 coding sequence is TGTGCCACTCGGGACTGGCTCACAGATACGCAGTATTTT.

The chain recombines TRBV6-5 with TRBJ2-2; TRBD2 is a possible D gene (6 bases). The V end lost 4 bases, the J end lost 3 bases, and 6 bases lay between the germline ends. The CDR3 covers 13 residues. CDR1 is MNHEY, CDR2 SVGAGI, per germline. CDR3 sequence: CASSLADTGELFF. CDR3 DNA sequence: TGTGCCAGCAGTTTAGCGGACACCGGGGAGCTGTTTTTT.

V usage is TRBV6-5 and J usage is TRBJ1-1, with 8 bases identical to TRBD1. The CDR3 spans 14 residues. The germline gives CDR1 MNHEY, CDR2 SVGAGI. With V trimmed by 5 bases and J by 1 base, 3 bases remained unmatched. The CDR3 sequence: CASSTGGANTEAFF. The CDR3 nucleotides read TGTGCCAGCAGTACAGGGGGGGCGAACACTGAAGCTTTCTTT.

The chain links TRBV7-2 to TRBJ1-6, with 7 bases matching TRBD1. CDR1 and CDR2 (germline): SGHTA, FQGNSA. V shed 1 base and J 8 bases; nucleotides not matched to a gene: 5. The CDR3 has 15 residues. The DNA for the CDR3 is TGTGCCAGCAGCTTAGAGGGACAGAGGCATTCACCCCTCCACTTT. This encodes CASSLEGQRHSPLHF.

V usage is TRBV5-6 and J usage is TRBJ2-5; D may be TRBD2 (5 bases). There are 13 residues in the CDR3. Germline assignment: CDR1 SGHDT and CDR2 YYEEEE. Between the trimmed V and J ends, which lost 0 bases and 3 bases, there was a span of 6 bases. This CDR3 reads CASSLGTEETQYF. For the CDR3, the DNA is TGTGCCAGCAGCTTGGGGACTGAAGAGACCCAGTACTTC.

The genes are TRBV3-1 (or the pseudogene TRBV3-2) and TRBJ2-4; 9 nucleotides align to TRBD1. The CDR3 loop spans 19 amino acids. V shed 4 bases, J shed 2 bases, and the junction held 15 bases outside the gene matches. CDR1 and CDR2 (germline): LGHDT, YNNKEL (reference sequence). CDR3: CASSPGQGLIGGTKNIQYF. CDR3 DNA sequence: TGTGCCAGCAGCCCGGGACAGGGTTTGATCGGTGGGACCAAAAACATTCAGTACTTC.

Only a few counts were recorded for this clone. The gene calls are TRBV20-1 and TRBJ1-2; no clear D. The CDR3 is 12 residues long. V was pared by 3 bases and J by 2 bases, with 7 bases between. Germline-derived CDR1 and CDR2 are DFQATT and SNEGSKA (reference sequence). The CDR3 here is CSASKPNYGYTF. CDR3 nucleotides: TGCAGTGCTAGTAAGCCCAACTATGGCTACACCTTC.

In nucleotides, the CDR3 is TGTGCCAGCAGCTTAGCCGAGCGGGGTCCCTACGAGCAGTACTTC. Translation: CASSLAERGPYEQYF. The J gene is TRBJ2-7, the V gene TRBV7-8; 7 bases line up with TRBD2. Per the germline V gene, CDR1 is SGHVS and CDR2 is FQNEAQ. The CDR3 runs 15 residues. J gave up 2 bases and V 0 bases, and 4 bases lay outside the gene matches.

This clone came up a few times. The rearrangement joins TRBV5-4 to TRBJ2-1; 11 bases map to TRBD1. The CDR3 runs 15 residues. Per the germline V gene, CDR1 is SGHNT and CDR2 is YYREEE (reference sequence). The V gene end was trimmed by 3 bases and the J gene end by 3 bases; junction bases not matched to a gene: 2. DNA of the CDR3: TGTGCCAGCAGCTCCGGGACAGGGGGCTACAATGAGCAGTTCTTC. It codes for CASSSGTGGYNEQFF.

The V gene is TRBV10-1, the J gene TRBJ2-7; the D gene is possibly TRBD2 (6 bases). With 4 bases removed from V and 2 bases from J, the gap between germline ends came to 12 bases. The CDR3 extends over 14 amino acids. Germline lookup yields CDR1 WNHNN and CDR2 SYGVQD (reference sequence). The CDR3 coding sequence is TGCGCCAGCAGTGGGGGGGACGGAGCCTACGAGCAGTACTTC. Amino acids: CASSGGDGAYEQYF.

The V call is TRBV6-5, the J call TRBJ1-2, with D perhaps matching TRBD1 (5 bases). V lost 5 bases and J lost 5, with 12 bases in between. This CDR3 comprises 13 residues. CDR1 is MNHEY, CDR2 SVGAGI, per germline. The CDR3 sequence is CASSKQALYGYTF. The CDR3, as DNA: TGTGCCAGCAGTAAACAGGCCTTATATGGCTACACCTTC.

The rearrangement links TRBV9 to TRBJ1-1; D might be TRBD1 (6 bases). V lost 0 bases to trimming and J lost 4 bases, with 13 bases between them. There are 15 residues in the CDR3. Germline CDR1 reads SGDLS; CDR2 reads YYNGEE. The CDR3 nucleotides are TGTGCCAGCAGCGTAGCTATGGGGGGCGGCACTGAAGCTTTCTTT. It encodes CASSVAMGGGTEAFF.

The rearrangement joins TRBV7-9 to TRBJ1-1; TRBD1 matches at 9 bases. Per the germline V gene, CDR1 is SEHNR and CDR2 is FQNEAQ (reference sequence). V lost 4 bases to trimming and J lost 7 bases; unmatched junction nucleotides: 4. The CDR3 contains 13 residues. The CDR3 nucleotides read TGTGCCAGCAGCTCTGGGACAGGGCTTGAAGCTTTCTTT. Its translation: CASSSGTGLEAFF.

The chain couples TRBV6-5 to TRBJ1-1; D unresolved. The CDR3 spans 14 residues. V lost 0 bases and J lost 10, with 15 bases in between. Germline-derived CDR1 and CDR2 are MNHEY and SVGAGI. The CDR3: CASSYSDRRRGAFF. As DNA, the CDR3 is TGTGCCAGCAGTTACTCGGACCGAAGACGGGGAGCTTTCTTT.

This chain joins TRBV12-1 and TRBJ2-3; no DNA check was done on the table's D call, TRBD2. TRBV12-1 is a pseudogene segment. The CDR3 loop spans 18 amino acids. The DNA for the CDR3 is TGTGCCAGCAGCGTACCGGGGGGCATAGCGGGGCGCACAGATACGCAGTATTTT. Its protein is CASSVPGGIAGRTDTQYF.

This clone was recorded only once. The gene calls are TRBV27 and TRBJ2-7; D is tentatively TRBD1 or TRBD2 (6 bases each). Trimming removed 2 bases from V and 3 bases from J, with 14 bases in between. Germline loops: CDR1 MNHEY, CDR2 SMNVEV (reference sequence). The CDR3 has 15 amino acids. In nucleotides, the CDR3 is TGTGCCAGCAGTTTAAGGGGGGCTCAGGTCTACGAGCAGTACTTC. Translated: CASSLRGAQVYEQYF.

In its sample, this clone was seen once. The chain combines TRBV3-1 (or the pseudogene TRBV3-2) with TRBJ1-2; 9 bases are shared with TRBD1. Germline V gives CDR1 LGHDT, CDR2 YNNKEL (reference sequence). The CDR3 is 17 amino acids. Trimming took 2 bases from V and 5 from J; bases not matched to a gene: 12. CDR3 amino acids: CASSQTILRTGEYGYTF. CDR3 DNA sequence: TGTGCCAGCAGCCAAACTATCCTCCGGACAGGGGAATATGGCTACACCTTC.

The chain links TRBV10-2 to TRBJ2-7; D uncertain. Germline assignment: CDR1 WSHSY and CDR2 SAAADI. Trimming removed 3 bases at V and 2 bases at J, with 5 bases between. The CDR3 is made up of 12 amino acids. CDR3 amino acids: CASSDPTYEQYF. The CDR3 DNA reads TGCGCCAGCAGTGACCCAACCTACGAGCAGTACTTC.

The genes are TRBV27 and TRBJ1-5; TRBD1 might be the D (6 bases). The germline V and J ends were trimmed by 0 bases and 0 bases, with 18 bases remaining between them. CDR1 and CDR2 (germline): MNHEY, SMNVEV (reference sequence). This CDR3 contains 19 residues. This chain's CDR3 is CASSLSAQGPSYSNQPQHF. The CDR3, as DNA: TGTGCCAGCAGTTTATCGGCCCAGGGGCCCTCTTATAGCAATCAGCCCCAGCATTTT.

V is TRBV7-6 and J is TRBJ2-6; weak D call: TRBD1 (6 bases). This CDR3 has 15 residues. The germline gives CDR1 SGHVS, CDR2 FNYEAQ. V lost 5 bases and J lost 4, with 12 bases in between. The CDR3 spells CASSDRWSGANVLTF. The DNA of the CDR3 is TGTGCCAGCAGCGACAGGTGGTCAGGGGCCAACGTCCTGACTTTC.

The CDR3: CATSAGGTGELFF. CDR3 nucleotides: TGTGCCACCAGTGCCGGGGGCACCGGGGAGCTGTTTTTT. The chain is built from TRBV24-1 and TRBJ2-2; a possible D gene is TRBD2 (6 bases). Trimming cost V 5 bases and J 4 bases, with 7 bases left between them. Germline assignment: CDR1 KGHDR and CDR2 SFDVKD. CDR3 size: 13 residues.

Of note for this clone: Its ends do not fully match the called genes, so a read error is possible. The J gene is TRBJ2-2, the V gene TRBV18, with D perhaps matching TRBD2 (5 bases). CDR3 length: 14 amino acids. CDR1 is KGHSH, CDR2 LQKENI, per germline. CDR3: CATSNAEVTGELFF. CDR3 nucleotide sequence: TGTGCCACCTCAAACGCGGAGGTCACCGGGGAGCTGTTTTTT. The entire variable domain, with the rest obtained from reference TRBV18 and TRBJ2-2, is as follows: NAGVMQNPRHLVRRRGQEARLRCSPMKGHSHVYWYRQLPEEGLKFMVYLQKENIIDESGMPKERFSAEFPKEGPSILRIQQVVRGDSAAYFCATSNAEVTGELFFGEGSRLTVL.

This chain uses TRBV2 with TRBJ1-2; TRBD1 might be the D (5 bases). This CDR3 spans 15 amino acids. From germline, CDR1 is SNHLY and CDR2 FYNNEI. The ends were cut back, 1 base at V and 0 bases at J, with 9 bases in the middle. The CDR3 loop is CASSEGDGPNYGYTF. The CDR3 coding sequence is TGTGCCAGCAGTGAAGGGGACGGTCCTAACTATGGCTACACCTTC.

The V and J genes are TRBV6-5 and TRBJ1-2, with D perhaps TRBD1 (6 bases). This CDR3 is 16 amino acids long. CDR1 and CDR2 from the germline V gene are MNHEY and SVGAGI. Trimming left V 2 bases short and J 5 bases short, with 18 bases between. Written as DNA, the CDR3 is TGTGCCAGCAGTTACGGCGGGGCAGGGGTTTCTTATGGCTACACCTTC. Translated, it gives CASSYGGAGVSYGYTF.